The 29 T cell receptor beta chains listed next were all sequenced from one sample in a study of cytomegalovirus exposure and HLA in healthy donors. The PCR used 60 Vbeta and 13 Jbeta primers. Clones were read by immunoSEQ multiplex PCR, and TCRdb kept only the in-frame ones, dropping some. The sample contains about 150,000 clones, about 82% of which appear only once. Sequencing input: PBMCs. The receptor source for this set is a woman aged 35 to 49 in good health and CMV-seropositive.

V usage is TRBV18 and J usage is TRBJ1-1; D might be TRBD1 (6 bases). V was shortened by 3 bases and J by 0 bases, with 11 bases between the two germline ends. The CDR3 is 15 residues long. The germline V gene encodes CDR1 KGHSH and CDR2 LQKENI. CDR3 region: CASSPIQGLNTEAFF. CDR3 nucleotides: TGTGCCAGCTCACCGATACAGGGTTTGAACACTGAAGCTTTCTTT. The full variable domain, rest sourced from reference TRBV18 and TRBJ1-1, is NAGVMQNPRHLVRRRGQEARLRCSPMKGHSHVYWYRQLPEEGLKFMVYLQKENIIDESGMPKERFSAEFPKEGPSILRIQQVVRGDSAAYFCASSPIQGLNTEAFFGQGTRLTVV.

The chain couples TRBV6-5 to TRBJ2-3; D uncertain. This CDR3 comprises 12 residues. The V gene's germline CDR1 is MNHEY and CDR2 SVGAGI. V dropped 6 bases and J dropped 6 bases, with 10 bases sitting between them. The CDR3 sequence is CASRTRLDTQYF. CDR3 DNA: TGTGCCAGCAGGACAAGGCTGGATACGCAGTATTTT.

As regards this clone: At one end, the junction sequence differs from germline, possibly due to a read error. The chain links TRBV7-7 to TRBJ2-2; 8 bases match TRBD2. The CDR3 is 13 amino acids. From germline, CDR1 is SSHAT and CDR2 FNYEAQ (reference sequence). This CDR3 reads CASSSTSGGELFF. CDR3 DNA: TGTGCTAGCAGCTCAACTAGCGGCGGGGAGCTGTTTTTT.

Written as DNA, the CDR3 is TGTGCCAGCAGCCCCCCAGGGGGACTAGCGGGAGGGCCATGGGAGCAGTTCTTC. Amino acids: CASSPPGGLAGGPWEQFF. The V gene is TRBV7-9, the J gene TRBJ2-1; 16 bases agree with TRBD2. The CDR3 sequence is 18 residues long. Losses at the gene ends were 5 bases for V and 10 bases for J; bases not matched to a gene: 14. CDR1 SEHNR and CDR2 FQNEAQ come from the germline V gene (reference sequence).

This clone is a singleton in its sample. The V and J genes are TRBV19 and TRBJ1-5, with no clear D. This CDR3 has 16 residues. The germline gives CDR1 LNHDA, CDR2 SQIVND (reference sequence). Trimming cost V 7 bases and J 1 base, with 17 bases left between them. The CDR3 bases are TGTGCCAGTAATAGCCCGGGGATAGGAAGCAATCAGCCCCAGCATTTT. Translation: CASNSPGIGSNQPQHF.

The V call is TRBV7-6, the J call TRBJ1-2; TRBD1 is a possible D gene (6 bases). V shed 5 bases and J shed 4 bases, with 20 bases lying between them. CDR1 is SGHVS and CDR2 is FNYEAQ in the germline V gene. The CDR3 has 16 residues. CDR3 protein: CASSEAAGGGLYGYTF. As DNA, the CDR3 is TGTGCCAGCAGCGAAGCAGCGGGGGGCGGGCTCTATGGCTACACCTTC.

The chain uses TRBV6-5 and TRBJ2-1; no firm D call. The V gene lost 4 bases and the J gene lost 0 bases, with 13 bases spanning the gap. The germline gives CDR1 MNHEY, CDR2 SVGAGI. The CDR3 has 16 amino acids. The CDR3 reads CASSSMTHHSYNEQFF. The CDR3 region has the DNA TGTGCCAGCAGTTCCATGACTCACCACTCCTACAATGAGCAGTTCTTC.

The V call is TRBV30, the J call TRBJ1-2; unclear D gene. The V end lost 3 bases, the J end lost 3 bases, and 11 bases lay between the germline ends. CDR3 size: 13 residues. Germline V gene data show CDR1 as GTSNPN and CDR2 as SVGIG (reference sequence). CDR3 DNA: TGTGCCTGGAGCGACTCACGGGACTATGGCTACACCTTC. Protein product: CAWSDSRDYGYTF.

The chain has TRBV7-2 and TRBJ2-4, with TRBD2 identical over 9 bases. The CDR3 length is 13 residues. V lost 5 bases and J lost 16; bases outside the gene matches: 12. The germline V gene encodes CDR1 SGHTA and CDR2 FQGNSA. CDR3 in amino acids: CASSQAGGTHQYF. Here the CDR3 DNA reads TGTGCCAGCAGCCAGGCGGGGGGGACCCATCAATACTTC.

This chain links TRBV27 with TRBJ2-2, with D unclear. Trimming removed 7 bases at V and 5 bases at J, with 17 bases between. The germline V gene encodes CDR1 MNHEY and CDR2 SMNVEV (reference sequence). There are 15 residues in the CDR3. As DNA, the CDR3 is TGTGCCAGCATGCCTTGGGCCCTGAGTACCGGGGAGCTGTTTTTT. This encodes CASMPWALSTGELFF.

The chain links TRBV5-4 to TRBJ2-5, with 15 bases matching TRBD2. Germline CDR1 and CDR2: SGHNT and YYREEE (reference sequence). The CDR3 is 17 amino acids. V lost 4 bases to trimming and J lost 5 bases; unmatched junction nucleotides: 9. The CDR3 DNA follows: TGTGCCAGCAGCATTGGACTAGCGGGGGGGCAGGGGGAGACCCAGTACTTC. It encodes CASSIGLAGGQGETQYF.

Of note for this clone: Other nucleotide sequences from this sample produce the same CDR3. The V and J genes are TRBV4-1 and TRBJ1-6, with D uncertain. CDR1 is MGHRA, CDR2 YSYEKL, per germline. This CDR3 is 16 amino acids long. V lost 0 bases, J lost 4 bases, and 10 bases lay in between. In DNA form, the CDR3 reads TGCGCCAGCAGCCAAGACTGGAGCGTATATAATTCACCCCTCCACTTT. Translated, it gives CASSQDWSVYNSPLHF.

The chain uses TRBV7-8 and TRBJ2-7, with a tentative D call TRBD1 (5 bases). Germline-derived CDR1 and CDR2 are SGHVS and FQNEAQ. The CDR3 runs to 12 residues. The V and J ends lost 5 bases and 3 bases respectively, with 8 bases between them. In nucleotides, the CDR3 is TGTGCCAGCAGCCTAACAGGCTACGAGCAGTACTTC. It encodes CASSLTGYEQYF.

The chain recombines TRBV5-1 with TRBJ1-1; 7 nucleotides match TRBD1. This CDR3 comprises 13 residues. V dropped 5 bases and J dropped 4; count of bases not matched to a gene: 5. Germline V gives CDR1 SGHRS, CDR2 YFSETQ. This CDR3 is CASREGGPTEAFF. The CDR3 DNA follows: TGCGCCAGCAGGGAAGGGGGCCCCACTGAAGCTTTCTTT.

Regarding this clone: This specimen includes other DNA sequences encoding the same CDR3. The chain couples TRBV27 to TRBJ1-1, with D unresolved. The CDR3 has 15 amino acids. V lost 6 bases, J lost 5 bases, and 19 bases lay in between. Germline V gene lookup returns CDR1 MNHEY and CDR2 SMNVEV (reference sequence). In nucleotides, the CDR3 is TGTGCCAGCAGAAGGCAGGCCCAGCTTTGGACTGAAGCTTTCTTT. It specifies CASRRQAQLWTEAFF.

This clone has more than one count but fewer than ten. Other DNA sequences in this specimen translate into the identical CDR3. The chain uses TRBV28 and TRBJ2-1, with 9 positions matching TRBD2. Germline trimming cut 5 bases from V and 7 bases from J; bases unmatched to any gene: 21. CDR1 and CDR2 (germline): MDHEN, SYDVKM. There are 19 residues in the CDR3. CDR3 in DNA: TGTGCCAGCAGTACCGTTATTATCGGCGGGAGGGGGGCAGCGAATGAGCAGTTCTTC. Encoded protein: CASSTVIIGGRGAANEQFF.

The chain couples TRBV6-1 to TRBJ2-7; 7 positions agree with TRBD2. Germline lookup yields CDR1 MNHNS and CDR2 SASEGT. CDR3 size: 14 residues. V lost 7 bases to trimming and J lost 0 bases; unmatched junction nucleotides: 6. CDR3: CASKILASSYEQYF. The CDR3 DNA sequence: TGTGCCAGCAAGATACTAGCGTCCTCCTACGAGCAGTACTTC.

This clone showed up just once. This CDR3 reads CASSSGGGYEQYF. The CDR3 bases are TGTGCCAGCAGTTCCGGGGGGGGCTACGAGCAGTACTTC. This chain uses TRBV27 with TRBJ2-7, with 8 bases matching TRBD2. V lost 4 bases to trimming and J lost 3 bases; unmatched junction nucleotides: 2. Germline assignment: CDR1 MNHEY and CDR2 SMNVEV (reference sequence). The CDR3 totals 13 residues.

The chain carries TRBV10-2 and TRBJ2-3; D gene uncertain. The CDR3 is 12 amino acids. Germline CDR1 and CDR2: WSHSY and SAAADI. V was pared by 2 bases and J by 6 bases, with 6 bases between. The CDR3 nucleotides read TGCGCCAGCAGTGAGCATCGGGATACGCAGTATTTT. Protein: CASSEHRDTQYF.

In its sample, this clone was seen once. The chain combines TRBV2 with TRBJ2-2; 9 nucleotides match TRBD2. The CDR3 runs 15 residues. Losses at the gene ends were 8 bases for V and 1 base for J; bases not matched to a gene: 5. Per germline, CDR1 SNHLY and CDR2 FYNNEI. CDR3 nucleotide sequence: TGTGCCAGCTGTCGACTAGCGGTGAACACCGGGGAGCTGTTTTTT. Translation: CASCRLAVNTGELFF.

J is TRBJ1-1 and V is TRBV18; possibly TRBD1 for D (5 bases). Germline CDR1 KGHSH, CDR2 LQKENI. This CDR3 is built from 16 residues. V was shortened by 0 bases and J by 3 bases, with 14 bases between the two germline ends. The CDR3 sequence is CASSPPGGGTYTEAFF. As DNA, the CDR3 is TGTGCCAGCTCACCACCGGGGGGGGGAACCTACACTGAAGCTTTCTTT.

This chain joins TRBV5-5 and TRBJ1-1; D possibly corresponds to TRBD1 (5 bases). Germline V gives CDR1 SGHKS, CDR2 YYEKEE (reference sequence). This CDR3 has 14 residues. Trimming stripped 3 bases from V and 1 base from J, with 10 bases between. DNA for the CDR3: TGTGCCAGCAGCTACCCTACAGGGAACACTGAAGCTTTCTTT. It yields the protein CASSYPTGNTEAFF.

Concerning this clone: At the DNA level, this CDR3 is encoded by other sequences in the same sample as well. This sequence joins TRBV7-9 and TRBJ2-5; D is unclear. This CDR3 is 12 amino acids long. Germline V CDR1 and CDR2: SEHNR, FQNEAQ (reference sequence). With 1 base removed from V and 5 bases from J, the gap between germline ends came to 5 bases. The CDR3 here is CASSLVEETQYF. CDR3 DNA: TGTGCCAGCAGCTTAGTAGAGGAGACCCAGTACTTC.

This rearrangement joins TRBV6-5 to TRBJ2-1; D perhaps matches TRBD2 (7 bases). V was trimmed by 2 bases and J by 13 bases, leaving 12 bases between them. Germline V CDR1 and CDR2: MNHEY, SVGAGI. The CDR3 spans 12 residues. The CDR3 spells CASSYPGGPQFF. CDR3 bases: TGTGCCAGCAGTTACCCGGGGGGCCCACAGTTCTTC.

The chain links TRBV18 to TRBJ2-5, with TRBD1 matching 7 bases. The trim removed 6 bases at V and 0 bases at J, leaving 10 bases unmatched. The CDR3 is 16 amino acids. CDR1 and CDR2 from the germline V gene are KGHSH and LQKENI. CDR3 in amino acids: CASSFTGAANQETQYF. CDR3 DNA: TGTGCCAGCTCCTTTACAGGGGCGGCAAACCAAGAGACCCAGTACTTC.

This clone occurred once. The V call is TRBV7-8, the J call TRBJ2-5, with TRBD2 as a possible D gene (5 bases). CDR3 length: 11 amino acids. Germline assignment: CDR1 SGHVS and CDR2 FQNEAQ. Trimming removed 6 bases at V and 5 bases at J, with 7 bases between. The CDR3 sequence: CASRLGETQYF. Written as DNA, the CDR3 is TGTGCCAGCAGACTAGGGGAGACCCAGTACTTC. Together with reference TRBV7-8 and TRBJ2-5, the CDR3 gives the full variable domain: GAGVSQSPRYKVAKRGQDVALRCDPISGHVSLFWYQQALGQGPEFLTYFQNEAQLDKSGLPSDRFFAERPEGSVSTLKIQRTQQEDSAVYLCASRLGETQYFGPGTRLLVL.

The genes are TRBV2 and TRBJ2-2; 11 bases align to TRBD2. The CDR3 spans 14 residues. Germline values: CDR1 SNHLY, CDR2 FYNNEI. Germline trimming cut 5 bases from V and 8 bases from J; bases unmatched to any gene: 4. In DNA form, the CDR3 reads TGTGCCAGCAGTCGACTAGCGGGAAGGGGGGAGCTGTTTTTT. Translated: CASSRLAGRGELFF.

This chain links TRBV10-1 with TRBJ1-2, with D uncertain. CDR1 is WNHNN and CDR2 is SYGVQD in the germline V gene (reference sequence). V lost 11 bases and J 8 bases, leaving 9 bases between the germline ends. The CDR3 runs to 9 residues. Here the CDR3 reads CAHLWGYTF. The DNA for the CDR3 is TGCGCCCATCTATGGGGCTACACCTTC.

The CDR3 is CASSTTFRGSSNEQFF. The CDR3 DNA follows: TGTGCCAGCAGTACCACATTCAGGGGTAGCTCCAATGAGCAGTTCTTC. The chain carries TRBV27 and TRBJ2-1; maybe TRBD1 (6 bases). V was trimmed by 5 bases and J by 6 bases, leaving 20 bases between them. Germline-derived CDR1 and CDR2 are MNHEY and SMNVEV (reference sequence). This CDR3 is built from 16 residues.